This T cell receptor beta chain was captured by sequencing in a study of T-cell reconstitution after alpha-beta-depleted transplantation in children. The CDR3 runs to 13 residues. V was shortened by 4 bases and J by 4 bases, with 7 bases between the two germline ends. Germline V CDR1 and CDR2: LGHNA, YSLEER. Using unique molecular identifiers, the investigators prepared the TCRbeta library. TCRdb itself ran the PCR reads through MiXCR, one entry per CDR3 protein. The sample yields around 360,000 distinct CDR3 sequences, 10% seen once. The chain couples TRBV4-3 to TRBJ2-2; no reliable D call. This TCR was recovered from a human donor who donated a stem cell graft to a child with acute lymphoblastic leukemia. Sequencing was performed on PBMCs from the stem cell graft donor, taken from the stem cell graft. CDR3: CASSPEGTGELFF. The CDR3 DNA sequence: TGCGCCAGCAGCCCGGAAGGCACCGGGGAGCTGTTTTTT.